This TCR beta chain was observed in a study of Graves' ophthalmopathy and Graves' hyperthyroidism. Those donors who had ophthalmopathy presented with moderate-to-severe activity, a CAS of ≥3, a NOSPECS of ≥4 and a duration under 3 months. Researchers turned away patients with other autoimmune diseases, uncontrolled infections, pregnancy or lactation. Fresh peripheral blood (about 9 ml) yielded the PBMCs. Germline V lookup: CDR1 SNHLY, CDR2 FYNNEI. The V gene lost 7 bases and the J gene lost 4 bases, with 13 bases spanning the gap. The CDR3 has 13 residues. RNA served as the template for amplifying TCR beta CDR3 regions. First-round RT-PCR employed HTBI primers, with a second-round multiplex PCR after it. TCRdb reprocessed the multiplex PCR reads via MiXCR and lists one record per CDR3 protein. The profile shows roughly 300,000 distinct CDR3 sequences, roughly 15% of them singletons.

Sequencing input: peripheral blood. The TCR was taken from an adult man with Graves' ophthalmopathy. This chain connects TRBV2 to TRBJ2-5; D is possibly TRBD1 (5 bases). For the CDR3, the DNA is TGTGCCAGCATCAAGGGGTCCGGAGAGACCCAGTACTTC. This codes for CASIKGSGETQYF.